This T cell receptor beta chain was observed in a study of shared clonotypes between healthy human individuals. The CDR3 covers 14 residues. Germline V gives CDR1 SGHDT, CDR2 YYEEEE. V was pared by 4 bases and J by 5 bases, with 13 bases between. TCRdb's copy holds only in-frame clones and misses some; the assay was immunoSEQ multiplex PCR. The data show some 1.5 million clones, roughly 96% seen once. The chain combines TRBV5-6 with TRBJ2-4; D might be TRBD1 or TRBD2, each matching 6 bases. This receptor was obtained from a man aged 30-40 years in good health. Sequencing used naive CD4+ T cells sorted from blood. As to subset: CD45RA+ positively selected. DNA of the CDR3: TGTGCCAGCAGCCCCTGGGGGGCAGAAAACATTCAGTACTTC. Translation: CASSPWGAENIQYF.